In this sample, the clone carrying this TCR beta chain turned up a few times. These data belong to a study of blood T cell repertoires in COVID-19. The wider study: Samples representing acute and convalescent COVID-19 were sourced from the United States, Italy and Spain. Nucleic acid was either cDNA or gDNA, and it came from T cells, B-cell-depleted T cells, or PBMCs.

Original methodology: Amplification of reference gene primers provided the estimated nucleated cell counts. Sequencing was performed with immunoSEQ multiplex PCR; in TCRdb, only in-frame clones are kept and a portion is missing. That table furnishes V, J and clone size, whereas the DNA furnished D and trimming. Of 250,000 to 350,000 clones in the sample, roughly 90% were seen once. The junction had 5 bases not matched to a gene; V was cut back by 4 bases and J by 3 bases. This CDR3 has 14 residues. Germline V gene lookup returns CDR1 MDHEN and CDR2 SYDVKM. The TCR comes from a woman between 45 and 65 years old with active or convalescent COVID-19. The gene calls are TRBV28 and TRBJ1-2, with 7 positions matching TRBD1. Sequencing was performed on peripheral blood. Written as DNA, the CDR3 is TGTGCCAGCAGTTGGACAGGAAAAGACTATGGCTACACCTTC. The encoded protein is CASSWTGKDYGYTF.